This T cell receptor beta chain was retrieved from a study of neurological immune-mediated disorders. Where libraries were unsorted, they were derived from 2 million PBMCs stored at -80 degrees C. This clonotype was recorded once. Its antigen is still unknown. As for the cDNA, it was generated by 5'RACE with 10-nucleotide random UMIs. The authors obtained over 170 million TCR-beta sequences from 15-18 subjects per sequencing run. TCRdb independently ran MiXCR on the 5' RACE reads; one entry per CDR3 protein. This table holds roughly 80,000 distinct CDR3 sequences, about a sixth found once. Study conclusions and caveats: Patients with HTLV-1-associated myelopathy had the highest level of TCR clonal expansion, whereas patients with multiple sclerosis had the lowest level, falling beneath the level found in healthy controls.

What was sequenced was PBMCs. This receptor was identified in a woman between 40 and 50 years old in good health.

The CDR3 loop is CASTPGQLYGYTF. The CDR3 DNA sequence: TGTGCCAGCACCCCGGGACAGCTTTATGGCTACACCTTC. The chain has TRBV28 and TRBJ1-2, with 7 bases lining up with TRBD1. This CDR3 region has 13 residues. With 7 bases clipped from V and 5 bases from J, the junction kept 7 bases outside the gene matches. Germline lookup yields CDR1 MDHEN and CDR2 SYDVKM.